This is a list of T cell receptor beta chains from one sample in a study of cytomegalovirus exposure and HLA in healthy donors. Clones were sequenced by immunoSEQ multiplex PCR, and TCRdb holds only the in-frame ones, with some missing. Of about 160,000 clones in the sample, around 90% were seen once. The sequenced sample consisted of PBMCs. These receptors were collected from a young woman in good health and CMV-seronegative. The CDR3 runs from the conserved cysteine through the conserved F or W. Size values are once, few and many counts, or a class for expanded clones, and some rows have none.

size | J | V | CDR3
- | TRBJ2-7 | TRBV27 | CASSFPGQGTEQYF
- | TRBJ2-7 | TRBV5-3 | CARSFGRDIPMPLYEQYF
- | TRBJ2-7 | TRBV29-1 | CSVAGPQGYIEQYF
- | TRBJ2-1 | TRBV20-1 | CSASYNEQFF
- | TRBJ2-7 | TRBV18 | CASQDRGPSYEQYF
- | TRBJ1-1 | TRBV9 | CASSVGLGGDTEAFF
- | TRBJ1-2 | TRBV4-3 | CASSRQGVQGITF
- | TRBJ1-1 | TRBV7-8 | CASSPLGGAGVAEAFF
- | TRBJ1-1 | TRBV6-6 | CASASEFLNTEAFF
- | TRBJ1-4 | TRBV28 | CASSGQGGEKLFF
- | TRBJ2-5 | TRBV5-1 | CASYFDRTLQESQYF
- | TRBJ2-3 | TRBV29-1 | CSVDRSGTSTDTQYF
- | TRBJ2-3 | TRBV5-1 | CASSLATNGDTQYF
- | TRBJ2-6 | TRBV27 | CASGGTGISGANVLTF
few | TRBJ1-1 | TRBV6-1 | CASHYRGTEAFF
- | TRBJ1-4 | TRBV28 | CASSHRTGIEKLFF
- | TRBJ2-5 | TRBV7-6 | CASSLVPTGGETQYF
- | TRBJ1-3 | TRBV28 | CASSLNALGSGNTIYF
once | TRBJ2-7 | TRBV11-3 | CASSFSSGTSYEQYF
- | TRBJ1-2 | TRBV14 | CASSLRDPGNYGYTF
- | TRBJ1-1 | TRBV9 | CASSVENRANTEAFF
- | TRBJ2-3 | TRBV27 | CASRPGTSRGDTQYF
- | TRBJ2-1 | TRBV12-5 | CASGLGGPGLAGNEQFF
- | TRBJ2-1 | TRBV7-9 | CASSSSGVEAGIPNEQFF
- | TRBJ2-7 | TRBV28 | CASKGVPYEQYF
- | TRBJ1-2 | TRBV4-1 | CASSQLPGQGVDSDGYTF
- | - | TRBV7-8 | CASSLVRTDYEQYF
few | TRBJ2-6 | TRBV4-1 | CASSQDPTGFGANVLTF
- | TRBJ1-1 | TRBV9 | CASSPSPGGLAEAFF
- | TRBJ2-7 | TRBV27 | CASSSSGNWYEQYF
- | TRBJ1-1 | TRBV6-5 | CASRYMGRPEAFF
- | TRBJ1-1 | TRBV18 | CASSPSTGPEAFF
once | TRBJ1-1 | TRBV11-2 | CASSLGTEGRLNTEAFF
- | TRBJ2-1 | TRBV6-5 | CASSWGPDNEQFF
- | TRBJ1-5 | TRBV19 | CASTLDLFQPQHF
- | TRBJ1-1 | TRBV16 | CASSQQAGGAFNTEAFF
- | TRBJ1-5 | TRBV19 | CASSTGQVGNQPQHF
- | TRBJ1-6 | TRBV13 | CASSATGQLSPLHF
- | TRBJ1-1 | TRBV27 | CASSLSGHMNTEAFF
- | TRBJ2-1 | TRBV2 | CASSATGIGFNEQFF
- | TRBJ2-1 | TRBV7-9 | CASSEPGLGNEQFF
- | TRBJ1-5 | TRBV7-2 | CASSSTPLAQPQHF
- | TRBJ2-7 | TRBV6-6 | CASKYSGTGYEQYF
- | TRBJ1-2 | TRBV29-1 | CSVALNYGYTF
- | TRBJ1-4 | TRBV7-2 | CASSRSVGTVNEKLFF
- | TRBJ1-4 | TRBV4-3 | CASRGQVGTNEKLFF
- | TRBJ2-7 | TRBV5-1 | CASSSRDRSYEQYF
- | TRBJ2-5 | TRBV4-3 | CASSQDNLGGSQYF
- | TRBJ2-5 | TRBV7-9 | CASSFGRGNQETQYF
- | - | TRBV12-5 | CASGYQGYEQYF
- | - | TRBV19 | CASSRSAGGLNNEQYF
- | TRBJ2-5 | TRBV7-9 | CASSLSRRGGEETQYF
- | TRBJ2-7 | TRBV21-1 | CASSNDAGDRGNKCSYEQYF
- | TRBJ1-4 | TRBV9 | CASSDPDRDEKLFF
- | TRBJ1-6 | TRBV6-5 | CASKPGLADSPLHF
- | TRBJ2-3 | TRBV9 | CASSGGQGRGDTQYF
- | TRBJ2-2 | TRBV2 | CASRERQGVSGELFF
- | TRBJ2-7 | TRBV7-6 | CASSPRGQGGYEQYF
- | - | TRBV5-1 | CASSSGTSLSYEQYF